This TCR beta chain was sequenced during a study of T cell responses to AZD1222 COVID-19 vaccine. Points from the study as a whole: It was only a handful of AZD1222 recipients who were seropositive at baseline.

Profiling relied on immunoSEQ multiplex PCR, and the TCRdb table lists in-frame clones only, not all of them. Of approximately 30,000 clones detected, 65% to 90% appear once; the ten largest clones hold approximately 11%. About this clone: Its target is unknown.

Second-dose timings of about 4 or about 12 weeks were pooled. CDR1 LGHNA and CDR2 YNFKEQ come from the germline V gene. V lost 2 bases to trimming and J lost 7 bases; unmatched junction nucleotides: 5. The CDR3 is 16 amino acids. Source: peripheral blood, taken 28 days after the second AZD1222 dose. V usage is TRBV4-2 and J usage is TRBJ1-6, with 10 positions matching TRBD1. The TCR sequence derives from an adult who received the AZD1222 COVID-19 vaccine. CDR3 loop: CASSQTGTGANSPLHF. The CDR3 DNA follows: TGTGCCAGCAGCCAAACTGGGACAGGGGCCAATTCACCCCTCCACTTT.